These 7 T cell receptor beta chains originate from one sample sequenced in a study of cytomegalovirus exposure and HLA in healthy donors. Primers included in the PCR were 60 Vbeta and 13 Jbeta primers. Assay used: immunoSEQ multiplex PCR; TCRdb lists only in-frame clones, some missing. The sample includes some 190,000 clones, approximately 86% of them seen just once. The material sequenced was PBMCs. The receptors stem from a woman aged 25 to 39 in good health and CMV-seronegative.

This chain connects TRBV5-5 to TRBJ2-1; D might be TRBD2 (7 bases). CDR1 is SGHKS and CDR2 is YYEKEE in the germline V gene (reference sequence). The ends were cut back, 0 bases at V and 6 bases at J, with 19 bases in the middle. The CDR3 runs to 17 residues. The DNA of the CDR3 is TGTGCCAGCAGCTTGGCGACGGGGGGCCCGTGGGGCAATGAGCAGTTCTTC. Translation gives CASSLATGGPWGNEQFF.

The genes are TRBV27 and TRBJ2-5, with 9 nucleotides matching TRBD2. The J call may be in error: the DNA end matches TRBJ2-7 better. The CDR3 length is 14 residues. The germline CDR1 and CDR2 sequences are MNHEY and SMNVEV (reference sequence). CDR3: CASSLFSSGTEQYF. The CDR3 DNA reads as TGTGCCAGCAGTTTATTTTCTAGCGGGACCGAGCAGTACTTC.

CDR3 loop: CSASSGNPQYF. CDR3 coding DNA: TGCAGTGCTTCTTCCGGGAACCCGCAGTATTTT. This sequence joins TRBV20-1 and TRBJ2-3, with D perhaps TRBD2 (5 bases). V shed 5 bases and J shed 10 bases, with 13 bases lying between them. The CDR3 covers 11 residues. Germline V lookup: CDR1 DFQATT, CDR2 SNEGSKA (reference sequence).

About this clone: Other DNA sequences in this specimen translate into the identical CDR3. V gene TRBV18 combines with J gene TRBJ1-4; maybe TRBD1 (6 bases). Germline lookup yields CDR1 KGHSH and CDR2 LQKENI. CDR3 length: 16 amino acids. The V and J ends lost 3 bases and 0 bases respectively, with 11 bases between them. CDR3 coding DNA: TGTGCCAGCTCACCGCAACAGGGTGCAACTAATGAAAAACTGTTTTTT. Translating it yields CASSPQQGATNEKLFF. The complete variable domain, with remaining parts taken from reference TRBV18 and TRBJ1-4, reads NAGVMQNPRHLVRRRGQEARLRCSPMKGHSHVYWYRQLPEEGLKFMVYLQKENIIDESGMPKERFSAEFPKEGPSILRIQQVVRGDSAAYFCASSPQQGATNEKLFFGSGTQLSVL.

The chain carries TRBV12-5 and TRBJ2-3; tentative D call: TRBD2 (7 bases). Germline loops: CDR1 LGHNT, CDR2 FRNRAP. The CDR3 sequence is 14 residues long. V lost 4 bases to trimming and J lost 10 bases, with 18 bases between them. CDR3 DNA sequence: TGTGCTAGTGGTTCGTCGGGGGGCGCCTTACCGCAGTATTTT. Amino acid sequence: CASGSSGGALPQYF.

This chain uses TRBV19 with TRBJ1-1; no clear D. The CDR3 extends over 17 amino acids. Germline-derived CDR1 and CDR2 are LNHDA and SQIVND (reference sequence). Trimming stripped 7 bases from V and 5 bases from J, with 26 bases between. CDR3 region: CASTPAGLSWGETEAFF. The CDR3, as DNA: TGTGCCAGTACCCCGGCCGGGCTCAGCTGGGGAGAAACTGAAGCTTTCTTT. Complete variable domain (other parts from reference TRBV19 and TRBJ1-1): DGGITQSPKYLFRKEGQNVTLSCEQNLNHDAMYWYRQDPGQGLRLIYYSQIVNDFQKGDIAEGYSVSREKKESFPLTVTSAQKNPTAFYLCASTPAGLSWGETEAFFGQGTRLTVV.

The chain recombines TRBV28 with TRBJ1-2; D is perhaps TRBD1 (6 bases). Trimming pared 1 base from V and 5 bases from J, leaving 20 bases between. CDR3 length: 17 residues. Per the germline V gene, CDR1 is MDHEN and CDR2 is SYDVKM. DNA for the CDR3: TGTGCCAGCAGTTTATCGGGTGTACAGGGCTACTATTATGGCTACACCTTC. Protein product: CASSLSGVQGYYYGYTF.